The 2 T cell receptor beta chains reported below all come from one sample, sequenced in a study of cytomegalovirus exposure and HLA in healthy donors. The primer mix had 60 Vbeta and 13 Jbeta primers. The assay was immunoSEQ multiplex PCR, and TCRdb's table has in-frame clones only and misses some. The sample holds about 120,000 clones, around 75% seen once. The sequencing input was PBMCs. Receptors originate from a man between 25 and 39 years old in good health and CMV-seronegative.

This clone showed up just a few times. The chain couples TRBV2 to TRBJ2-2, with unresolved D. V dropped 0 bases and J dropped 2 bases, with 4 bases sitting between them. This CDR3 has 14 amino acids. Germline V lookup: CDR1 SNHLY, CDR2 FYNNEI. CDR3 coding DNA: TGTGCCAGCAGTGAAGCTGTAAACACCGGGGAGCTGTTTTTT. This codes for CASSEAVNTGELFF.

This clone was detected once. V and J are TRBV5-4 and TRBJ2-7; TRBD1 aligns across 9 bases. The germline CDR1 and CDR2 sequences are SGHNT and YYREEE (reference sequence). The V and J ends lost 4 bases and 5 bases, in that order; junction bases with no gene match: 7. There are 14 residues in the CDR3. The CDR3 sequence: CASSPRQGGNEQYF. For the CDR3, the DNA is TGTGCCAGCAGCCCAAGACAGGGGGGCAACGAGCAGTACTTC.